This T cell receptor beta chain originates from a study of blood T cell repertoires in COVID-19. CDR3 size: 13 residues. The germline CDR1 and CDR2 sequences are MNHEY and SVGAGI. V trimming: 8 bases; J trimming: 6 bases; junction bases outside the gene matches: 6. Profiled with immunoSEQ multiplex PCR; TCRdb holds only in-frame clones, not every one. In the table there are about 30,000 clones, around 88% of which are singletons. The V and J genes are TRBV6-5 and TRBJ1-5; 8 nucleotides align to TRBD1. The receptor's source is a human donor in a cohort sampled during active COVID-19. Sample: peripheral blood. This CDR3 is CASRQGARQPQHF. CDR3 DNA sequence: TGTGCCAGCCGCCAGGGGGCTCGTCAGCCCCAGCATTTT.